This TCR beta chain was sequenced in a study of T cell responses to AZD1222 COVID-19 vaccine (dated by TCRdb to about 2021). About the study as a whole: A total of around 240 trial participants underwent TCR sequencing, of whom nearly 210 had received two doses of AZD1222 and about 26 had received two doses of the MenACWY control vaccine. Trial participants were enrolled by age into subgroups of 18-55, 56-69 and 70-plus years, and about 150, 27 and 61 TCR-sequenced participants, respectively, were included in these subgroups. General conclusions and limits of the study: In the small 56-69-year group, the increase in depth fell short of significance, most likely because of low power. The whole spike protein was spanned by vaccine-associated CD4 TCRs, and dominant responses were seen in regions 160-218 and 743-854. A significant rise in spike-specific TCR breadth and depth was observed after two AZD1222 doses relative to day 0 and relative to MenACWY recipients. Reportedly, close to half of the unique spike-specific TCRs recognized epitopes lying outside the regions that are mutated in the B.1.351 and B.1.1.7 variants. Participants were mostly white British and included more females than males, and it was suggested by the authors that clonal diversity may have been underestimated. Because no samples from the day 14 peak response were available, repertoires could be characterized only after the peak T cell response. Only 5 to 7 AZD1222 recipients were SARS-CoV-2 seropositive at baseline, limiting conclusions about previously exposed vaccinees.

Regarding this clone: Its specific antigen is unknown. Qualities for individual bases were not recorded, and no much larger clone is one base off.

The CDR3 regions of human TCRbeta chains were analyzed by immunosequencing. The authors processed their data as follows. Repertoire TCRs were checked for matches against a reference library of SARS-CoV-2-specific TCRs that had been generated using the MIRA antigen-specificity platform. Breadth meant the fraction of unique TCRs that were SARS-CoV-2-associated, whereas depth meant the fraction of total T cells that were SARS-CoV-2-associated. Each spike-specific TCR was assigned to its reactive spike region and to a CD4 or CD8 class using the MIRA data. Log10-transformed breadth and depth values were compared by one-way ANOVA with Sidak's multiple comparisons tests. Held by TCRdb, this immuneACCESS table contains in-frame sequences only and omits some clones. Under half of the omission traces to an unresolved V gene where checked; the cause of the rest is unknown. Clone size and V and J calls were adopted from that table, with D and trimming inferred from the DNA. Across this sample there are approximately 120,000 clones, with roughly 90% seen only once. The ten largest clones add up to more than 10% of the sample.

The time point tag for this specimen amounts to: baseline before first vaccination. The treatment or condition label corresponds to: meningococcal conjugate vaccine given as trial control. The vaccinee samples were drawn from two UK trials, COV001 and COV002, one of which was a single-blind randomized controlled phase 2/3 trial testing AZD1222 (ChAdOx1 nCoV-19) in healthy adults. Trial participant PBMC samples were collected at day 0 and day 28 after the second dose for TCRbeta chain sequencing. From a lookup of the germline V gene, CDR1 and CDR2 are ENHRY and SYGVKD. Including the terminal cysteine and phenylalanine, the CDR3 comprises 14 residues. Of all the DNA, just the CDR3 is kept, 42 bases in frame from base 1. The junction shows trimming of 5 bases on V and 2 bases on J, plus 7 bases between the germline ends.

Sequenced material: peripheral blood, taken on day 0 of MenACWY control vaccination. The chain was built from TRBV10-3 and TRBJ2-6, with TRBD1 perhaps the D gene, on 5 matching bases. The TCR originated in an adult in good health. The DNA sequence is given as TGTGCCATCAGTCCAGGGCCTGGGGCCAACGTCCTGACTTTC. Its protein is CAISPGPGANVLTF.